The rows below give T cell receptor beta chains drawn from one sample of a study of monozygotic twins with cystic fibrosis. Sequencing used immunoSEQ multiplex PCR; TCRdb keeps in-frame clones, though not all of them. The sample yields roughly 29,000 clones, around four fifths seen once. Sequenced: blood. The source is a girl under 10 years old with cystic fibrosis. Each CDR3 is given with its conserved first and last residue.

v_gene	j_gene	CDR3aa
TRBV9	TRBJ2-7	CASSVAQGLDYEQYF
TRBV2	TRBJ1-1	CASSVAGNTEAFF
TRBV10-3	TRBJ2-5	CAISELAEETQYF
TRBV7-9	TRBJ2-7	CASSLDRAPYEQYF
TRBV27	TRBJ1-6	CASSFGPYTPLHF
TRBV5-1	TRBJ1-5	CASSWGGGRDQPQHF
TRBV7-9	TRBJ1-4	CASSPTGRTRNEKLFF
TRBV27	TRBJ2-3	CASSKGTPVVDTQYF
TRBV2	TRBJ2-5	CASSRSPGSRETQYF
TRBV6-5	TRBJ1-1	CASSYSGARVTEAFF
TRBV11-2	TRBJ1-2	CASSLDALRSRTNYGYTF
TRBV21-1	TRBJ1-1	CASSKEKGLEAFF
TRBV27	TRBJ1-4	CASSLSFGQATNVELFF
TRBV27	TRBJ1-5	CASSLGRLGEDQPQHF
TRBV10-1	TRBJ2-1	CASSESRIPGGQLRANNEQFF
TRBV10-3	TRBJ2-7	CAISESRDSPFPYEQYF
TRBV5-1	TRBJ2-1	CASSFSGRACVEQFF
TRBV29-1	TRBJ2-7	CSVDRTGSREQYF
TRBV30	TRBJ1-1	CAWMGGNAEAFF
TRBV28	TRBJ2-2	CASIGRSNTGELFF
TRBV2	TRBJ1-1	CASRVDMNTEAFF
TRBV2	TRBJ1-1	CATRRGMNTEAFF
TRBV6-1	TRBJ1-1	CASGWGSRTEAFF
TRBV4-1	TRBJ2-1	CASSQDTGYEQFF
TRBV27	TRBJ2-6	CASSLVSGSGANVLTF
TRBV5-1	TRBJ2-2	CASRLDFIRSGELFF
TRBV11-1	TRBJ2-7	CASSASDRGNSYEQYF
TRBV29-1	TRBJ2-3	CSVAKDTQYF
TRBV30	TRBJ2-7	CAWSVGKLAGDGYEQYF
TRBV9	TRBJ2-1	CASSGSRGNEQFF